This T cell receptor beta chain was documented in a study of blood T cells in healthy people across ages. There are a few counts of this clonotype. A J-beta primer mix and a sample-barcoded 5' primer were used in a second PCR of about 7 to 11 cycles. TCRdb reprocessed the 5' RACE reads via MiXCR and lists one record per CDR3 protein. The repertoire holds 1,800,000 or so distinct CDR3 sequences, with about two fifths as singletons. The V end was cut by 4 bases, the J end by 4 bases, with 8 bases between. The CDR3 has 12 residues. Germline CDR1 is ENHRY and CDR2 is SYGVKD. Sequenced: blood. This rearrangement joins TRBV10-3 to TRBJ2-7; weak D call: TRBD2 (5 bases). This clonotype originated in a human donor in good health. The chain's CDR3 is CAISGRGYEQYF. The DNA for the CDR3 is TGTGCCATCAGTGGTCGGGGTTACGAGCAGTACTTC.